The following is a T cell receptor beta chain sequence with its context. These data are taken from a study of blood T cell repertoires in COVID-19. The wider study: The United States, Italy and Spain supplied acute and convalescent COVID-19 samples. T cells, B-cell-depleted T cells, or PBMCs provided the cDNA or gDNA that served as material.

As handled by the study authors: How many nucleated cells were present was estimated from reference gene primer amplification. Sequencing was performed with immunoSEQ multiplex PCR; in TCRdb, only in-frame clones are kept and a portion is missing. From that table come the V and J calls and clone size; the DNA was used to work out D and trimming. This sample has roughly 60,000 clones, with 70% to 90% found just once. V lost 0 bases and J 4 bases, leaving 17 bases between the germline ends. Looked up from germline, CDR1 is MNHNS and CDR2 is SASEGT. There are 17 residues in the CDR3. This clonotype originated in a human donor in a cohort sampled during active COVID-19. Material for sequencing was peripheral blood. This sequence joins TRBV6-1 and TRBJ2-3; the D is unclear. CDR3 DNA sequence: TGTGCCAGCAGTGAAGCGGGTGACATCGCCTGGGCAGATACGCAGTATTTT. This encodes CASSEAGDIAWADTQYF.